The TCR beta chain described here comes from a study of early T cells in non-severe SARS-CoV-2 infection. Findings and caveats of the study: VDJdb matching, biased toward anti-spike CD8 responses, missed private and CD4 specificities.

Individual cDNA molecules each received unique molecular identifiers attached to them. TCRdb analysed the 5' RACE reads with MiXCR anew, one entry per CDR3 protein. The sample yields some 64,000 distinct CDR3 sequences, about 10% seen once. V lost 2 bases, J lost 10 bases, and 14 bases lay in between. Germline V gene lookup returns CDR1 GTSNPN and CDR2 SVGIG (reference sequence). The CDR3 has 12 residues. About this clonotype: Its antigen is still unknown.

Sequences were obtained from whole blood. The chain couples TRBV30 to TRBJ2-5, with D unclear. This sequence was found in an adult who was a healthcare worker with PCR-confirmed SARS-CoV-2 infection or an uninfected control (not recorded which). CDR3 residues: CAWSTDLGVQYF. The CDR3 nucleotides are TGTGCCTGGAGTACGGACCTAGGTGTCCAGTACTTC.